A selection of T cell receptor beta chains follows, all from one sample in a study of T cells in Graves' hyperthyroidism and ophthalmopathy. Using its own MiXCR run on the multiplex PCR reads, TCRdb lists one record per CDR3 protein. The table records approximately 610,000 distinct CDR3 sequences, roughly 17% of them present only once. Specimen: blood. These receptors all stem from a woman in her late teens or twenties with Graves' hyperthyroidism. Both conserved end residues are part of each CDR3. Each record gives: V gene, clone size, J gene, CDR3 length, D gene, CDR3 protein, CDR3 DNA. D genes are given only for firm matches. Clone size appears in some rows only: once, few, many, or a class for an expanded clone.

V: TRBV20-1
size: .
J: TRBJ2-5
length: 16
D: TRBD2
CDR3: CSASGTSGFMKETQYF
DNA: TGCAGTGCATCCGGGACTAGCGGGTTCATGAAGGAGACCCAGTACTTC

V: TRBV18
size: .
J: TRBJ1-1
length: 16
D: .
CDR3: CASSPLSRVGEAEAFF
DNA: TGTGCCAGCTCACCACTCTCGAGGGTAGGAGAGGCTGAAGCTTTCTTT

V: TRBV28
size: few
J: TRBJ2-1
length: 14
D: .
CDR3: CASLGVGRYNEQFF
DNA: TGTGCCAGCCTCGGGGTGGGGAGATACAATGAGCAGTTCTTC

V: TRBV5-1
size: many
J: TRBJ2-3
length: 16
D: .
CDR3: CASSLGPSLTPDTQYF
DNA: TGCGCCAGCAGCTTGGGGCCTAGCCTCACCCCAGATACGCAGTATTTT

V: TRBV9
size: few
J: TRBJ1-1
length: 14
D: TRBD1
CDR3: CASSVAGKTGEAFF
DNA: TGTGCCAGCAGCGTAGCTGGGAAGACAGGGGAAGCTTTCTTT

V: TRBV29-1
size: few
J: TRBJ1-1
length: 14
D: .
CDR3: CSVELRWLNTEAFF
DNA: TGCAGCGTTGAATTGCGTTGGCTGAACACTGAAGCTTTCTTT

V: TRBV6-1
size: many
J: TRBJ2-5
length: 15
D: .
CDR3: CASSEEAPWGETQYF
DNA: TGTGCCAGCAGTGAAGAAGCACCCTGGGGAGAGACCCAGTACTTC

V: TRBV25-1
size: few
J: TRBJ1-6
length: 14
D: .
CDR3: CASSDNEISSPLHF
DNA: TGTGCCAGCAGTGATAACGAGATTAGTTCACCCCTCCACTTT

V: TRBV6-2/TRBV6-3
size: .
J: TRBJ1-5
length: 14
D: .
CDR3: CASSVWGKNQPQHF
DNA: TGTGCCAGCAGTGTTTGGGGGAAAAATCAGCCCCAGCATTTT

V: TRBV5-1
size: many
J: TRBJ2-2
length: 14
D: .
CDR3: CASSPTSNTGELFF
DNA: TGCGCCAGCAGCCCGACTAGTAACACCGGGGAGCTGTTTTTT

V: TRBV3-1
size: few
J: TRBJ2-2
length: 16
D: TRBD2
CDR3: CASSRRAGGWNGELFF
DNA: TGTGCCAGCAGCCGTCGAGCGGGGGGGTGGAACGGGGAGCTGTTTTTT

V: TRBV12-5
size: .
J: TRBJ1-5
length: 16
D: TRBD1
CDR3: CASGLVAGGFNQPQHF
DNA: TGTGCTAGTGGTTTGGTAGCAGGGGGTTTTAATCAGCCCCAGCATTTT

V: TRBV18
size: .
J: TRBJ1-3
length: 14
D: .
CDR3: CASSPPSAGNTIYF
DNA: TGTGCCAGCTCACCACCTTCAGCTGGAAACACCATATATTTT

V: TRBV20-1
size: few
J: TRBJ2-2
length: 14
D: TRBD2
CDR3: CSAWTSGKGGELFF
DNA: TGCAGTGCTTGGACTAGCGGGAAAGGCGGGGAGCTGTTTTTT

V: TRBV20-1
size: .
J: TRBJ2-7
length: 12
D: .
CDR3: CSAREGFHEQYF
DNA: TGCAGTGCTAGAGAGGGTTTCCACGAGCAGTACTTC

V: TRBV4-1
size: .
J: TRBJ2-6
length: 17
D: .
CDR3: CASSPGVGRTGANVLTF
DNA: TGCGCCAGCAGCCCCGGGGTGGGGCGGACTGGGGCCAACGTCCTGACTTTC

V: TRBV11-2
size: few
J: TRBJ2-7
length: 16
D: .
CDR3: CASSLDAGINSYEQYF
DNA: TGTGCCAGCAGCTTAGATGCAGGGATTAACTCCTACGAGCAGTACTTC

V: TRBV14
size: .
J: TRBJ1-4
length: 15
D: .
CDR3: CASSLRTPLREKLFF
DNA: TGTGCCAGCAGCCTGAGAACCCCACTTCGGGAAAAACTGTTTTTT

V: TRBV2
size: many
J: TRBJ1-3
length: 16
D: TRBD1
CDR3: CASSERWDRAGNTIYF
DNA: TGTGCCAGCAGTGAACGTTGGGACAGGGCTGGAAACACCATATATTTT

V: TRBV10-3
size: .
J: TRBJ2-6
length: 14
D: TRBD1
CDR3: CAIRDRAGANVLTF
DNA: TGTGCCATCAGGGACAGGGCTGGGGCCAACGTCCTGACTTTC

V: TRBV24-1
size: few
J: TRBJ2-2
length: 16
D: .
CDR3: CATSSTESPNTGELFF
DNA: TGTGCCACCAGTTCGACAGAGAGCCCGAACACCGGGGAGCTGTTTTTT

V: TRBV2
size: many
J: TRBJ1-1
length: 15
D: .
CDR3: CASSDDPGENTEAFF
DNA: TGTGCCAGCAGTGACGATCCGGGAGAGAACACTGAAGCTTTCTTT

V: TRBV12-3/TRBV12-4
size: .
J: TRBJ1-2
length: 12
D: .
CDR3: CASNDRGYGYTF
DNA: TGTGCCAGCAATGACAGAGGCTATGGCTACACCTTC

V: TRBV7-2
size: few
J: TRBJ2-2
length: 13
D: TRBD2
CDR3: CASSPGGSGELFF
DNA: TGTGCCAGCAGCCCGGGGGGTTCCGGGGAGCTGTTTTTT

V: TRBV6-5
size: few
J: TRBJ1-3
length: 16
D: .
CDR3: CASSSRSAMRGNTIYF
DNA: TGTGCCAGCAGTTCTCGTTCAGCAATGAGGGGAAACACCATATATTTT

V: TRBV2
size: many
J: TRBJ2-7
length: 13
D: .
CDR3: CASTFETALEQYF
DNA: TGTGCCAGCACTTTCGAGACAGCCCTCGAGCAGTACTTC

V: TRBV28
size: .
J: TRBJ1-2
length: 14
D: TRBD1
CDR3: CAGGQGGLSYGYTF
DNA: TGTGCCGGTGGGCAGGGGGGCCTCTCCTATGGCTACACCTTC

V: TRBV11-2
size: .
J: TRBJ2-1
length: 15
D: .
CDR3: CASSQVPRGHNEQFF
DNA: TGCGCCAGCAGCCAAGTCCCCCGGGGTCACAATGAGCAGTTCTTC

V: TRBV19
size: .
J: TRBJ1-1
length: 14
D: TRBD1
CDR3: CASSHRGRITEAFF
DNA: TGTGCCAGTAGTCACAGGGGGCGGATCACTGAAGCTTTCTTT

V: TRBV20-1
size: many
J: TRBJ1-1
length: 13
D: TRBD1
CDR3: CSALTGALTEAFF
DNA: TGCAGTGCGTTAACAGGGGCGCTTACTGAAGCTTTCTTT

V: TRBV2
size: many
J: TRBJ2-3
length: 13
D: TRBD1
CDR3: CASIETGTDTQYF
DNA: TGTGCCAGCATAGAGACAGGGACAGATACGCAGTATTTT

V: TRBV2
size: many
J: TRBJ1-5
length: 16
D: .
CDR3: CASTRGPGAGNQPQHF
DNA: TGTGCCAGCACCCGCGGCCCCGGGGCGGGCAATCAGCCCCAGCATTTT

V: TRBV7-2
size: many
J: TRBJ1-4
length: 14
D: .
CDR3: CASSLSRGAEKLFF
DNA: TGTGCCAGCAGCTTATCCCGGGGGGCCGAAAAACTGTTTTTT

V: TRBV12-3/TRBV12-4
size: many
J: TRBJ2-7
length: 14
D: .
CDR3: CASSLAGVGGEQYF
DNA: TGTGCCAGCAGTTTAGCAGGGGTGGGCGGCGAGCAGTACTTC

V: TRBV20-1
size: .
J: TRBJ2-3
length: 14
D: .
CDR3: CSARKATTTDTQYF
DNA: TGCAGTGCTAGAAAGGCGACTACCACAGATACGCAGTATTTT

V: TRBV9
size: few
J: TRBJ2-2
length: 14
D: .
CDR3: CASTLEANTGELFF
DNA: TGTGCCAGCACATTGGAAGCGAACACCGGGGAGCTGTTTTTT

V: TRBV24-1
size: .
J: TRBJ2-2
length: 16
D: .
CDR3: CATSDILTGDTGELFF
DNA: TGTGCCACCAGTGATATCTTGACGGGGGACACCGGGGAGCTGTTTTTT

V: TRBV2
size: many
J: TRBJ1-6
length: 15
D: TRBD1
CDR3: CASSLRDRDPSPLHF
DNA: TGTGCCAGCAGTCTCCGGGACAGGGATCCTTCACCCCTCCACTTT

V: TRBV6-1
size: .
J: TRBJ2-7
length: 15
D: TRBD2
CDR3: CASHVTSGRSYEQYF
DNA: TGTGCCAGCCATGTGACTAGCGGGAGGAGTTACGAGCAGTACTTC

V: TRBV27
size: .
J: TRBJ1-5
length: 15
D: .
CDR3: CASSFGRNSNQPQHF
DNA: TGTGCCAGCAGTTTCGGCAGGAATAGCAATCAGCCCCAGCATTTT

V: TRBV5-1
size: .
J: TRBJ1-4
length: 14
D: .
CDR3: CASSSTANNEKLFF
DNA: TGCGCCAGCAGCTCGACAGCGAATAATGAAAAACTGTTTTTT

V: TRBV28
size: many
J: TRBJ2-5
length: 13
D: .
CDR3: CASSSSLVKTQYF
DNA: TGTGCCAGCAGTTCGTCGCTCGTGAAGACCCAGTACTTC

V: TRBV19
size: .
J: TRBJ2-7
length: 14
D: .
CDR3: CASSIAPTTYEQYF
DNA: TGTGCCAGTAGTATAGCCCCAACTACCTACGAGCAGTACTTC

V: TRBV7-2
size: many
J: TRBJ1-2
length: 17
D: TRBD1
CDR3: CASSLGGTGSSSYGYTF
DNA: TGTGCCAGCAGCTTAGGTGGGACAGGGAGTTCTAGCTATGGCTACACCTTC

V: TRBV5-1
size: .
J: TRBJ2-7
length: 17
D: TRBD1
CDR3: CASSLGQGLGKPYEQYF
DNA: TGCGCCAGCAGCTTGGGACAGGGGCTTGGAAAACCCTACGAGCAGTACTTC

V: TRBV5-1
size: many
J: TRBJ2-1
length: 13
D: TRBD2
CDR3: CASSYGREGEQFF
DNA: TGCGCCAGCAGCTACGGCAGGGAGGGTGAGCAGTTCTTC

V: TRBV12-3/TRBV12-4
size: .
J: TRBJ1-3
length: 15
D: .
CDR3: CASSSPRGYGNTIYF
DNA: TGTGCCAGCAGTTCACCGCGGGGCTACGGAAACACCATATATTTT

V: TRBV19
size: few
J: TRBJ1-2
length: 10
D: .
CDR3: CASRGYGYTF
DNA: TGTGCCAGTAGGGGCTATGGCTACACCTTC

V: TRBV19
size: .
J: TRBJ1-5
length: 13
D: .
CDR3: CASSKQYNQPQHF
DNA: TGTGCCAGTAGTAAACAGTACAATCAGCCCCAGCATTTT

V: TRBV20-1
size: many
J: TRBJ1-1
length: 15
D: .
CDR3: CSARDLGGWRTEAFF
DNA: TGCAGTGCTAGAGATCTCGGGGGGTGGAGGACTGAAGCTTTCTTT

V: TRBV12-3/TRBV12-4
size: .
J: TRBJ2-2
length: 15
D: .
CDR3: CASRDGISGTGELFF
DNA: TGTGCCAGCCGGGACGGTATTTCTGGGACCGGGGAGCTGTTTTTT

V: TRBV15
size: .
J: TRBJ2-1
length: 17
D: .
CDR3: CATSRDYAGASYNEQFF
DNA: TGTGCCACCAGCAGAGATTATGCGGGGGCTTCCTACAATGAGCAGTTCTTC